The T cell receptor (beta chain) under discussion was sequenced for a study of CD4+ T cells in melanoma. CDR3 length: 13 residues. From germline, CDR1 is SGDLS and CDR2 YYNGEE. The V and J ends lost 4 bases and 0 bases respectively, with 7 bases between them. Study findings and constraints: Diverse differentiation states were reported for melanoma neoantigen-specific CD4+ T cells. A reported correlation linked neoantigen-specific CD4+ T cells to CD8+, macrophage and B cell function.

This clone has a handful of counts. The antigen remains undetermined. Only in-frame clones appear in the TCRdb table, and some are missing; sequencing was by immunoSEQ multiplex PCR. The table records about 10,000 clones, about 72% of them present only once. The chain couples TRBV9 to TRBJ1-1; the D is unclear. Input material: cells from a culture (not recorded whether cultured in vitro). The receptor was derived from a human donor with melanoma. The CDR3 loop is CASSRGMNTEAFF. CDR3 sequence (DNA): TGTGCCAGCAGCAGAGGCATGAACACTGAAGCTTTCTTT.